Presented here are 6 T cell receptor beta chains from one specimen sequenced in a study of blood T cell repertoires in COVID-19. Clones were read by immunoSEQ multiplex PCR, and TCRdb kept only the in-frame ones, dropping some. The profile shows 90,000 to 100,000 clones, more than 75% of them singletons. Sequencing was done on a sample of peripheral blood. The receptors were gathered from a human donor in a cohort sampled during active COVID-19.

The chain joins TRBV25-1 to TRBJ1-2; 10 bases line up with TRBD1. V lost 4 bases, J lost 4 bases, and 6 bases stayed unmatched. This CDR3 contains 15 residues. From germline, CDR1 is MGHDK and CDR2 SYGVNS. CDR3 loop: CASSALGQGGYGYTF. DNA for the CDR3: TGTGCCAGCAGTGCCCTAGGACAGGGGGGCTATGGCTACACCTTC.

The chain links TRBV5-6 to TRBJ2-3; 7 nucleotides agree with TRBD1. The V and J ends lost 3 bases and 3 bases, in that order; junction bases with no gene match: 4. Germline V lookup: CDR1 SGHDT, CDR2 YYEEEE. The CDR3 is 14 amino acids. CDR3 bases: TGTGCCAGCAGCTGGGGGACAGAGACAGATACGCAGTATTTT. It encodes CASSWGTETDTQYF.

This clone was found once. The chain combines TRBV9 with TRBJ2-3, with D possibly being TRBD2 (7 bases). Trimming took 1 base from V and 4 from J, leaving 13 bases between them. Germline V gene data show CDR1 as SGDLS and CDR2 as YYNGEE. The CDR3 totals 15 residues. The CDR3 DNA is TGTGCCAGCAGCGTATTTGGGGGGGCGGCAGATACGCAGTATTTT. It encodes CASSVFGGAADTQYF.

V gene TRBV30 combines with J gene TRBJ2-3, with 9 positions matching TRBD2. Per the germline V gene, CDR1 is GTSNPN and CDR2 is SVGIG (reference sequence). Unmatched junction bases numbered 2, after V lost 5 bases and J lost 5 bases. The CDR3 is made up of 12 amino acids. Here the CDR3 reads CAWGRGGDTQYF. The CDR3 DNA reads TGTGCCTGGGGGCGGGGGGGAGATACGCAGTATTTT. The full variable domain, completed using reference TRBV30 and TRBJ2-3, is SQTIHQWPATLVQPVGSPLSLECTVEGTSNPNLYWYRQAAGRGLQLLFYSVGIGQISSEVPQNLSASRPQDRQFILSSKKLLLSDSGFYLCAWGRGGDTQYFGPGTRLTVL.

This clone turned up a few times. V is TRBV19 and J is TRBJ1-1, with 8 bases that match TRBD1. The V gene's germline CDR1 is LNHDA and CDR2 SQIVND (reference sequence). The CDR3 consists of 14 residues. Germline trimming cut 5 bases from V and 6 bases from J; bases unmatched to any gene: 8. DNA of the CDR3: TGTGCCAGTAGTCCCACAGGGGGGAGCCCTGAAGCTTTCTTT. As protein: CASSPTGGSPEAFF.

This rearrangement joins TRBV4-1 to TRBJ1-2; 8 bases align to TRBD1. Trimming at V came to 1 base and at J to 6 bases, leaving 10 bases not matched to a gene. Germline V gives CDR1 MGHRA, CDR2 YSYEKL. This CDR3 has 16 amino acids. The DNA for the CDR3 is TGCGCCAGCAGCCAAGCGCTCCGGGACAGGAACCATGGCTACACCTTC. Its protein product is CASSQALRDRNHGYTF.